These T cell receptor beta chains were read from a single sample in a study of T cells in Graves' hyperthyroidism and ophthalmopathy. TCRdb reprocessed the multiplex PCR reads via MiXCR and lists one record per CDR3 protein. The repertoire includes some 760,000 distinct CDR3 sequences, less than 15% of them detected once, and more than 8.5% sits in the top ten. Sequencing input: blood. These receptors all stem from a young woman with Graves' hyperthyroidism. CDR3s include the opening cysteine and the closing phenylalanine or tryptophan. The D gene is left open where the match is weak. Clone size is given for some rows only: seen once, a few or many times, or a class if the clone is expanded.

cdr3_nt: TGTGCCAGCAGTGCCGGGGGGCCATCGCGGTCCCTCCACTTT
cdr3_aa: CASSAGGPSRSLHF
d_call: .
cdr3_length: 14
v_call: TRBV28
clone_size: many
j_call: TRBJ1-6

cdr3_nt: TGTGCCAGCAGTTACTCGCCAGCTTTGAACACCGGGGAGCTGTTTTTT
cdr3_aa: CASSYSPALNTGELFF
d_call: .
cdr3_length: 16
v_call: TRBV6-2/TRBV6-3
clone_size: .
j_call: TRBJ2-2

cdr3_nt: TGTGCCACCAGCAGAGGGGGGGCTGGAAACACCATATATTTT
cdr3_aa: CATSRGGAGNTIYF
d_call: .
cdr3_length: 14
v_call: TRBV15
clone_size: .
j_call: TRBJ1-3

cdr3_nt: TGTGCCAGTAGTATTTATTTAACAGGAACAGGACGAAACTATGGCTACACCTTC
cdr3_aa: CASSIYLTGTGRNYGYTF
d_call: .
cdr3_length: 18
v_call: TRBV19
clone_size: few
j_call: TRBJ1-2

cdr3_nt: TGCAGTGCCTCCAGGGACTCTTTCTATACGCAGTATTTT
cdr3_aa: CSASRDSFYTQYF
d_call: .
cdr3_length: 13
v_call: TRBV20-1
clone_size: many
j_call: TRBJ2-3

cdr3_nt: TGTGCCAGCTCACCACCGACTAGCGGAAGCACAGATACGCAGTATTTT
cdr3_aa: CASSPPTSGSTDTQYF
d_call: TRBD2
cdr3_length: 16
v_call: TRBV18
clone_size: many
j_call: TRBJ2-3

cdr3_nt: TGTGCCAGCAGCCGGTCCAACACCATATATTTT
cdr3_aa: CASSRSNTIYF
d_call: .
cdr3_length: 11
v_call: TRBV3-1
clone_size: many
j_call: TRBJ1-3

cdr3_nt: TGCAGTGCTAGAGTTGCGGAGAGAAGCTCCTACAATGAGCAGTTCTTC
cdr3_aa: CSARVAERSSYNEQFF
d_call: .
cdr3_length: 16
v_call: TRBV20-1
clone_size: few
j_call: TRBJ2-1

cdr3_nt: TGTGCCACCAGCAGAGATCTCGGGGGGGGTGTGACAGATACGCAGTATTTT
cdr3_aa: CATSRDLGGGVTDTQYF
d_call: TRBD2
cdr3_length: 17
v_call: TRBV15
clone_size: many
j_call: TRBJ2-3

cdr3_nt: TGCAGCGTTGAAGACTTAGATGAGCAGTTCTTC
cdr3_aa: CSVEDLDEQFF
d_call: .
cdr3_length: 11
v_call: TRBV29-1
clone_size: few
j_call: TRBJ2-1

cdr3_nt: TGCAGTGCTGGAACTAGCGGGGGCTACAATGAGCAGTTCTTC
cdr3_aa: CSAGTSGGYNEQFF
d_call: TRBD2
cdr3_length: 14
v_call: TRBV20-1
clone_size: many
j_call: TRBJ2-1

cdr3_nt: TGTGCCAGCAGTGAAATGGCAGGCAACCCCACAGATACGCAGTATTTT
cdr3_aa: CASSEMAGNPTDTQYF
d_call: .
cdr3_length: 16
v_call: TRBV25-1
clone_size: .
j_call: TRBJ2-3

cdr3_nt: TGTGCCAGCAGCCCTGAGCACTCCTACGAGCAGTACTTC
cdr3_aa: CASSPEHSYEQYF
d_call: .
cdr3_length: 13
v_call: TRBV7-2
clone_size: .
j_call: TRBJ2-7

cdr3_nt: TGTGCCAGTAGTATTTTTAAGGGAAATCAGCCCCAGCATTTT
cdr3_aa: CASSIFKGNQPQHF
d_call: .
cdr3_length: 14
v_call: TRBV19
clone_size: .
j_call: TRBJ1-5

cdr3_nt: TGTGCCAGCAGCGGATTCCGGGACCGCCAAGAGACCCAGTACTTC
cdr3_aa: CASSGFRDRQETQYF
d_call: .
cdr3_length: 15
v_call: TRBV7-9
clone_size: many
j_call: TRBJ2-5

cdr3_nt: TGTGCCAGCAGACTATATAGCGGGAGTAGAGGCAATGAGCAGTTCTTC
cdr3_aa: CASRLYSGSRGNEQFF
d_call: TRBD2
cdr3_length: 16
v_call: TRBV28
clone_size: many
j_call: TRBJ2-1

cdr3_nt: TGTGCCACCAGTAATGCCGACTCTGAGCGGTACGAGCAGTACTTC
cdr3_aa: CATSNADSERYEQYF
d_call: .
cdr3_length: 15
v_call: TRBV24-1
clone_size: many
j_call: TRBJ2-7

cdr3_nt: TGTGCCAGCAGCCAAATCCAGAACGGTCAGCCCCAGCATTTT
cdr3_aa: CASSQIQNGQPQHF
d_call: .
cdr3_length: 14
v_call: TRBV3-1
clone_size: many
j_call: TRBJ1-5

cdr3_nt: TGCAGCGTTGAAGATGGGTTAGGGCCCGGGGCTTTCTTT
cdr3_aa: CSVEDGLGPGAFF
d_call: .
cdr3_length: 13
v_call: TRBV29-1
clone_size: few
j_call: TRBJ1-1

cdr3_nt: TGTGCCAGTATTGGGATCTCGGCTTTCTTT
cdr3_aa: CASIGISAFF
d_call: .
cdr3_length: 10
v_call: TRBV19
clone_size: .
j_call: TRBJ1-1

cdr3_nt: TGTGCCAGCAGTGAATGGGAGGGAGGAAGCTCCTACAATGAGCAGTTCTTC
cdr3_aa: CASSEWEGGSSYNEQFF
d_call: TRBD2
cdr3_length: 17
v_call: TRBV11-2
clone_size: few
j_call: TRBJ2-1

cdr3_nt: TGTGCCAGCAGCCAACAGGGATCGATGGGTGAAAAACTGTTTTTT
cdr3_aa: CASSQQGSMGEKLFF
d_call: .
cdr3_length: 15
v_call: TRBV14
clone_size: .
j_call: TRBJ1-4

cdr3_nt: TGTGCCAGCAGTGACTCGACCAGCAATCAGCCCCAGCATTTT
cdr3_aa: CASSDSTSNQPQHF
d_call: .
cdr3_length: 14
v_call: TRBV6-4
clone_size: few
j_call: TRBJ1-5

cdr3_nt: TGTGCCAGCAGTTTAGCGCACAGCGGGAGGGCCGGGGATACGCAGTATTTT
cdr3_aa: CASSLAHSGRAGDTQYF
d_call: TRBD2
cdr3_length: 17
v_call: TRBV12-3/TRBV12-4
clone_size: few
j_call: TRBJ2-3

cdr3_nt: TGCAGCGTTGTCCTAGGGCTAGCGGGAGAATTGAATGAGCAGTTCTTC
cdr3_aa: CSVVLGLAGELNEQFF
d_call: TRBD2
cdr3_length: 16
v_call: TRBV29-1
clone_size: few
j_call: TRBJ2-1

cdr3_nt: TGTGCCAGCAGCGTTCGAGGACAGACCGGGGAGCTGTTTTTT
cdr3_aa: CASSVRGQTGELFF
d_call: .
cdr3_length: 14
v_call: TRBV9
clone_size: few
j_call: TRBJ2-2

cdr3_nt: TGTGCCAGCAGCCTTACTAGCGGGGAGCAGTATTTT
cdr3_aa: CASSLTSGEQYF
d_call: TRBD2
cdr3_length: 12
v_call: TRBV7-3
clone_size: many
j_call: TRBJ2-3

cdr3_nt: TGTGCCAGCAGTCACGGACAGCCTCAAGCTTTCTTT
cdr3_aa: CASSHGQPQAFF
d_call: .
cdr3_length: 12
v_call: TRBV11-2
clone_size: many
j_call: TRBJ1-1

cdr3_nt: TGCGCCAGCAGCTGGGGACAGGGCGCCACTAATGAAAAACTGTTTTTT
cdr3_aa: CASSWGQGATNEKLFF
d_call: TRBD1
cdr3_length: 16
v_call: TRBV5-1
clone_size: .
j_call: TRBJ1-4

cdr3_nt: TGTGCCAGCACCAGGACAGGGGGCGGCGATACGCAGTATTTT
cdr3_aa: CASTRTGGGDTQYF
d_call: TRBD1
cdr3_length: 14
v_call: TRBV5-4
clone_size: .
j_call: TRBJ2-3

cdr3_nt: TGTGCCAGCAGTCCTACACAGGGGTTATTTTTCCTATCCTACAATGAGCAGTTCTTC
cdr3_aa: CASSPTQGLFFLSYNEQFF
d_call: TRBD1
cdr3_length: 19
v_call: TRBV28
clone_size: many
j_call: TRBJ2-1

cdr3_nt: TGTGCCAGCAGCCCTACTCGGGACTCCCGCTCGGAGCAGTACTTC
cdr3_aa: CASSPTRDSRSEQYF
d_call: .
cdr3_length: 15
v_call: TRBV12-3/TRBV12-4
clone_size: many
j_call: TRBJ2-7

cdr3_nt: TGTGCCAGCAGTTTTGTGGGACAGGGGGCCAACGAGCAGTACTTC
cdr3_aa: CASSFVGQGANEQYF
d_call: TRBD1
cdr3_length: 15
v_call: TRBV12-3/TRBV12-4
clone_size: many
j_call: TRBJ2-7

cdr3_nt: TGTGCCAGCAGTACGACAGGGCTGGGGCAGCCCCAGCATTTT
cdr3_aa: CASSTTGLGQPQHF
d_call: TRBD1
cdr3_length: 14
v_call: TRBV12-3/TRBV12-4
clone_size: .
j_call: TRBJ1-5

cdr3_nt: TGTGCCAGCAGTTTAGGGACAGGGTTTTCAGATACGCAGTATTTT
cdr3_aa: CASSLGTGFSDTQYF
d_call: TRBD1
cdr3_length: 15
v_call: TRBV28
clone_size: few
j_call: TRBJ2-3

cdr3_nt: TGTGCCAGCAGCTTAGTGACTAGCGGGAGGGGAAGAGAGACCCAGTACTTC
cdr3_aa: CASSLVTSGRGRETQYF
d_call: TRBD2
cdr3_length: 17
v_call: TRBV7-9
clone_size: many
j_call: TRBJ2-5

cdr3_nt: TGTGCCAGCAGTGAATTCGAGCGCTCGAACACCGGGGAGCTGTTTTTT
cdr3_aa: CASSEFERSNTGELFF
d_call: .
cdr3_length: 16
v_call: TRBV25-1
clone_size: few
j_call: TRBJ2-2

cdr3_nt: TGTGCCAGCAGTTTAGTTCGGGGGGGGATAAATGGCTACACCTTC
cdr3_aa: CASSLVRGGINGYTF
d_call: .
cdr3_length: 15
v_call: TRBV12-3/TRBV12-4
clone_size: .
j_call: TRBJ1-2

cdr3_nt: TGTGCCACCGCAGGGGGCAATCAGCCCCAGCATTTT
cdr3_aa: CATAGGNQPQHF
d_call: .
cdr3_length: 12
v_call: TRBV15
clone_size: many
j_call: TRBJ1-5

cdr3_nt: TGTGCCTGGAGGGAACGAGGACTAGTGGGAGACAATGAGCAGTTCTTC
cdr3_aa: CAWRERGLVGDNEQFF
d_call: TRBD2
cdr3_length: 16
v_call: TRBV30
clone_size: few
j_call: TRBJ2-1